This is a list of T cell receptor beta chains from one sample in a study of human T cells and chemical hapten exposure. TCRdb reanalysed the RACE reads using MiXCR and keeps one entry per CDR3 protein. The sample shows a few hundred thousand distinct CDR3 sequences, 7.5% to 10% of them seen only once. The sample was whole blood, taken in connection with sensitization to the hapten diphenylcyclopropenone (DPC). These receptors were taken from a woman between 40 and 55 years old with alopecia areata. Some clones in this sample may be carry-over from other donors' samples. The conserved cysteine and the conserved F or W are not part of the CDR3 here. D genes are given only for firm matches.

cdr3_aa v_call d_call
ASSRMDRYNEQF TRBV6-2/TRBV6-3 TRBD1
ASSLWRDEQF TRBV11-2 NA
ASSSRDTAYEQY TRBV7-6 NA
ASSLGSDLHYGYT TRBV28 NA
ASSGALRETQY TRBV2 NA
ASSQQLAGEAGELF TRBV4-3 TRBD2
ASSFPPGLAESYNEQF TRBV28 TRBD2
ASSANSGNTIY TRBV6-1 NA
ARWQYNEQF TRBV25-1 NA
SALDRVNYGYT TRBV20-1 TRBD1
ATLSTLTGGYEQY TRBV10-3 TRBD1
ASSQEISGYNEQF TRBV3-1 NA
ASSLAPGLASDTQY TRBV5-1 TRBD2
ASSHSSGDTGELF TRBV7-8 NA
ASSWSLEYNEQF TRBV6-2/TRBV6-3 NA
ASRLATGRDSPLH TRBV7-2 TRBD1
ASSLVSGAFSGNTIY TRBV28 NA
ASSLSSWETQY TRBV11-1 NA
ASSHTGLADYEQY TRBV6-2/TRBV6-3 TRBD2
ASSSLEEVKSEAF TRBV28 NA
SASGPSGSTYEQY TRBV20-1 TRBD2
ASSSRDRGVGDTQY TRBV5-5 TRBD1
ASSLTVEAF TRBV12-3/TRBV12-4 NA
SVATGGRREQY TRBV29-1 TRBD1
ASSGKRPLSANTEAF TRBV6-1 NA